Listed below are T cell receptor beta chains from one sample, sequenced in a study of shared clonotypes between healthy human individuals. Using immunoSEQ multiplex PCR, the repertoire was profiled, and TCRdb retains in-frame clones only, with some absent. Here the sample spans over 2 million clones, just under 95% being singletons. The sequencing input was naive CD8+ T cells sorted from blood. The receptors derive from a young man in good health. Both conserved end residues are trimmed from each CDR3.

CDR3 length	J gene	V gene	CDR3 protein
11	TRBJ2-1	TRBV6-5	ASSSPGRNEQF
12	TRBJ1-5	TRBV6-5	ASSYSPGNQPQH
13	TRBJ2-7	TRBV13	ASSSYPGQGYEQY
14	TRBJ2-6	TRBV9	ASSVATGTGANVLT
13	TRBJ2-7	TRBV4-3	ASSQDGDLAYEQY
14	TRBJ2-2	TRBV4-3	ASSQDRTVIAGELF
14	TRBJ2-3	TRBV13	ASSLGTSSVPDTQY
12	TRBJ2-7	TRBV27	ASSLGPGLAEQY
14	TRBJ2-7	TRBV6-5	ASSYVSGRALYEQY
14	TRBJ2-7	TRBV5-5	ASSRGQAVHAYEQY
13	TRBJ2-5	TRBV5-1	ASSSYGGYQETQY
14	TRBJ1-2	TRBV6-1	ASSGQGGPDNYGYT
10	TRBJ2-1	TRBV6-6	ASSYQGDEQF
12	TRBJ2-7	TRBV6-6	ASRHGTGPYEQY
12	TRBJ1-5	TRBV6-5	ASSPGTPNQPQH
13	TRBJ2-7	TRBV6-5	ASSYDWGASGEQY
12	TRBJ1-2	TRBV13	ASSHDRDDYGYT
12	TRBJ1-1	TRBV6-5	ASRQTGVNTEAF
10	TRBJ2-3	TRBV30	AWSVWADTQY
14	TRBJ1-1	TRBV27	ASSFRTGGENTEAF
15	TRBJ2-2	TRBV4-1	ASSAGPPGTGPGELF
14	TRBJ2-4	TRBV19	ASSIPFEGALNIQY
12	TRBJ2-2	TRBV9	ASSVDGDTGELF
12	TRBJ2-3	TRBV6-5	ASSVAGYTDTQY
13	TRBJ2-1	TRBV9	ASSVASGGIDEQF
11	TRBJ2-7	TRBV5-8	ASSFSGGYEQY
13	TRBJ1-2	TRBV28	ASSGTDEVSYGYT
13	TRBJ1-5	TRBV2	ASSPGTGGLQPQH
10	TRBJ1-1	TRBV11-3	ASSLSGGSAF
13	TRBJ1-2	TRBV10-3	AISESTGGSYGYT
13	TRBJ2-3	TRBV2	ASSEEGGITDTQY
14	TRBJ2-7	TRBV6-5	ASSYHGQGGLYEQY
13	TRBJ1-1	TRBV9	ASSVVEGMNTEAF
12	TRBJ2-1	TRBV6-5	ASSSPGWANEQF
14	TRBJ2-1	TRBV13	ASSLVREGSYNEQF
13	TRBJ1-2	TRBV7-9	ASSLSPGAKDGYT
10	TRBJ2-1	TRBV28	ASNAEYNEQF
11	TRBJ1-1	TRBV6-1	ASSDRGQGEAF
14	TRBJ2-2	TRBV7-9	ASSPAGTTNTGELF
16	TRBJ2-6	TRBV5-1	ASSGVGRGISGANVLT
11	TRBJ1-2	TRBV5-6	ASSTTEDYGYT
14	TRBJ2-5	TRBV30	AWSGRGSGLRETQY
11	TRBJ2-7	TRBV28	ASRGTGDHEQY
9	TRBJ2-7	TRBV7-9	ASSLEWEQY
13	TRBJ2-5	TRBV7-2	ASSYPGGGQETQY
14	TRBJ2-1	TRBV4-1	ASSQVDGRGGNEQF
10	TRBJ1-1	TRBV30	SLLSVNTEAF
11	TRBJ1-1	TRBV9	ASSERGWTEAF
16	TRBJ2-1	TRBV12-5	ASGKTLGGRSSYNEQF
12	TRBJ1-1	TRBV28	ASSTPPGGTEAF
14	TRBJ2-7	TRBV14	ASSPPEGVLVYEQY
12	TRBJ2-7	TRBV27	ASSFGQEWDEQY
11	TRBJ2-7	TRBV5-1	ASSFGGRYEQY
14	TRBJ2-1	TRBV10-1	ASSPARAGEGNEQF
12	TRBJ2-3	TRBV11-2	ASSVYDPTDTQY
13	TRBJ1-1	TRBV27	ASSLSSGVNTEAF
15	TRBJ2-7	TRBV12-2	ASRLADPNPSVFGQY